These T cell receptor beta chains were read from a single sample in a study of cytomegalovirus exposure and HLA in healthy donors. Generated by immunoSEQ multiplex PCR, the TCRdb table keeps only in-frame clones and is missing some. The repertoire has under 95,000 clones, under 80% of them found once; the top ten carry under 2.5%. Sequenced: PBMCs. The receptors were sampled from a boy younger than 18 in good health and CMV-seronegative. Both conserved end residues are part of each CDR3. D genes are given only for firm matches. Clone sizes are given selectively: once, few, many, or a class where the clone is expanded.

j_gene,v_gene,d_gene,abundance,len,CDR3nt,CDR3aa
TRBJ1-3,TRBV6-1,-,-,14,TGTGCCAGCAGTGACGGGGTGTCTGGAAACACCATATATTTT,CASSDGVSGNTIYF
TRBJ1-4,TRBV10-3,TRBD1,-,14,TGTGCCATCAGAGAGACAGGGGAGAATGAAAAACTGTTTTTT,CAIRETGENEKLFF
TRBJ1-1,TRBV25-1,TRBD1,-,16,TGTGCCAGCAGTGAGCACGGGACAGGGCTATTCACTGAAGCTTTCTTT,CASSEHGTGLFTEAFF
TRBJ2-6,TRBV4-2,-,few,19,TGTGCCAGCAGCCAAAGACCGGGACACGAAATCTCTGGGGCCAACGTCCTGACTTTC,CASSQRPGHEISGANVLTF
TRBJ2-1,TRBV28,TRBD2,-,15,TGTGCCAGCAGTTTTGGGACTAGCGTGTACAATGAGCAGTTCTTC,CASSFGTSVYNEQFF
TRBJ2-1,TRBV7-2,TRBD2,-,14,TGTGCCAGCAGCCTAGCGGCCACCTACAATGAGCAGTTCTTC,CASSLAATYNEQFF
TRBJ2-7,TRBV6-6,TRBD2,few,15,TGTGCCAGCACTCTTGAGGGCGGGAGGATGTACGAGCAGTACTTC,CASTLEGGRMYEQYF
TRBJ1-1,TRBV30,-,once,13,TGTGCCTGGAAATTGGGGGGTGGAACTGAAGCTTTCTTT,CAWKLGGGTEAFF
TRBJ2-7,TRBV2,-,few,14,TGTGCCACCGCGGGAATCAGGAGCTCCTACGAGCAGTACTTC,CATAGIRSSYEQYF
TRBJ1-6,TRBV7-2,-,-,12,TGTGCCAGCAGCCCCCGCCTCGGACCCCTCCACTTT,CASSPRLGPLHF
TRBJ1-4,TRBV6-5,TRBD1,once,15,TGTGCCAGCAGTTCGCTTGGACAGGGAGGTGAAAAACTGTTTTTT,CASSSLGQGGEKLFF
TRBJ2-3,TRBV5-1,TRBD2,-,17,TGCGCCAGCAGCTTGGGACTAGCGGGGGGGAGCACAGATACGCAGTATTTT,CASSLGLAGGSTDTQYF
TRBJ2-7,TRBV28,TRBD1,-,13,TGTGCCAGCACGAGGGACAGGGTTAATGAGCAGTACTTC,CASTRDRVNEQYF
TRBJ2-5,TRBV7-3,TRBD2,-,17,TGTGCCAGCAGCTCCCGGACTAGCGGGGAACTTCAAGAGACCCAGTACTTC,CASSSRTSGELQETQYF
TRBJ1-1,TRBV6-6,TRBD1,-,15,TGTGCCAGCAGTTACTCCGAGACAGGGAGGACTGAAGCTTTCTTT,CASSYSETGRTEAFF
TRBJ2-1,TRBV28,TRBD1,few,16,TGTGCCAGCAGTTTATGGGGACAGGGGGCGGGAAATGAGCAGTTCTTC,CASSLWGQGAGNEQFF
TRBJ1-1,TRBV2,TRBD1,-,16,TGTGCCAGCAGTGAAGCTCCGACAGGGATTCGGGCTGAAGCTTTCTTT,CASSEAPTGIRAEAFF
TRBJ2-1,TRBV27,TRBD2,-,15,TGTGCCAGCAGTGGGCTAGCGGGGGGCCTCAATGAGCAGTTCTTC,CASSGLAGGLNEQFF
TRBJ1-3,TRBV9,TRBD1,-,15,TGTGCCAGCAGCGTGGAGACAGGGACTGGAAACACCATATATTTT,CASSVETGTGNTIYF
TRBJ2-1,TRBV6-1,TRBD2,few,15,TGTGCCAGCGGCCAAGAAGCGGGAGCCTACAATGAGCAGTTCTTC,CASGQEAGAYNEQFF
TRBJ2-1,TRBV28,TRBD2,-,12,TGTGCCAGCACCTCTCCGGGGTGGGAGGGGTTCTTC,CASTSPGWEGFF
TRBJ1-2,TRBV6-6,TRBD1,-,13,TGTGCCAGCAGTGCAGGGGGCAGCTATGGCTACACCTTC,CASSAGGSYGYTF
TRBJ2-4,TRBV28,TRBD1,-,15,TGTGCCAGCAGTTACCCTGACAGGGGAAAAAACATTCAGTACTTC,CASSYPDRGKNIQYF
TRBJ2-4,TRBV5-6,-,few,14,TGTGCCAGCAGCAGAACAGGGAGTGAAGACATTCAGTACTTC,CASSRTGSEDIQYF
TRBJ2-7,TRBV6-5,-,-,14,TGTGCCAGCAGTTACTCTAGCAATCGCTACGAGCAGTACTTC,CASSYSSNRYEQYF